Sequencing of this T cell receptor (beta chain) was carried out in a study of CXCR3-negative and CXCR3-positive naive CD8 T cells. Looked up from germline, CDR1 is SGHNT and CDR2 is YENEEA. This CDR3 has 15 residues. In triplicate, each CD8+ T cell subset was sorted at some 300,000 cells per replicate. Definition of naive CD8+ T cells rested on a CD45RO-CCR7+CD27+CD95- profile. The TRB cDNA libraries were prepared by 5' RACE with UMI labels. TCRdb derives one entry per CDR3 protein from the 5' RACE reads, leaving out DNA. In all, the sample yields about 130,000 distinct CDR3 sequences. The TCR originated in a human donor in good health. Some clones in this sample may be carry-over from other donors' samples. V is TRBV11-3 and J is TRBJ2-1; TCRdb selects TRBD2, and the lack of DNA leaves this call unchecked. The specimen was naive CXCR3- CD8+ T cells from blood. As to subset: CD45RO-CCR7+CD27+CD95- naive CD8+ T cells lacking CXCR3 (TNR3-). This chain's CDR3 is CASSAPGLLDNWPFF.